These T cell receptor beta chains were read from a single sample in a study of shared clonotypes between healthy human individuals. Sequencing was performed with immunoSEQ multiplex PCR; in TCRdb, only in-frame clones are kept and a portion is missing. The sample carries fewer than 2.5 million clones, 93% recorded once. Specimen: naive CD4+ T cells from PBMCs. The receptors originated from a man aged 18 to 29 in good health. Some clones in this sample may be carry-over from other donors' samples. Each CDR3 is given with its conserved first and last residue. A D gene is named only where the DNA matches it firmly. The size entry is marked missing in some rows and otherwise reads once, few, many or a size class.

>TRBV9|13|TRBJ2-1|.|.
TGTGCCAGCAGCGCGAGACTTTACACTGAGCAGTTCTTC
CASSARLYTEQFF
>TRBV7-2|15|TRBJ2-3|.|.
TGTGCCAGCAGCTTATCCGGGAGTAGTATAGATACGCAGTATTTT
CASSLSGSSIDTQYF
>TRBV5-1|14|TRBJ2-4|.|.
TGCGCCAGCAGCTTGGGTACAGGGAGGAACATTCAGTACTTC
CASSLGTGRNIQYF
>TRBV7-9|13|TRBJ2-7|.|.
TGTGCCAGCAGCTTATTCGAAGGGAGTGAGCAGTACTTC
CASSLFEGSEQYF
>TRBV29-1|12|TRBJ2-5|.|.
TGCAGCGTTCAGTCCGTGGGTGAGACCCAGTACTTC
CSVQSVGETQYF
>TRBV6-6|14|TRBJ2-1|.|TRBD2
TGTGCCAGCAGTCCGGGACTAGCGACGAATGAGCAGTTCTTC
CASSPGLATNEQFF
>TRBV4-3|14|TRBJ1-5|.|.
TGCGCCAGCAGCCAGACTGGGGGGCAGCAGCCCCAGCATTTT
CASSQTGGQQPQHF
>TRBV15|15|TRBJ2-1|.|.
TGTGCCACCAGCAGAGGGCCGGGAACCAACAATGAGCAGTTCTTC
CATSRGPGTNNEQFF
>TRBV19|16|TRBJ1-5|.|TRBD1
TGTGCCAGTAGTTCCACGGGACAGAGATTCAATCAGCCCCAGCATTTT
CASSSTGQRFNQPQHF
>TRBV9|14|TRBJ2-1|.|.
TGTGCCAGCAGCGTAGTCGAATCCTACAATGAGCAGTTCTTC
CASSVVESYNEQFF
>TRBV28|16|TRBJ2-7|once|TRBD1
TGTGCCAGCAGTTTATCCACAGGGGCGGGTCTCTACGAGCAGTACTTC
CASSLSTGAGLYEQYF
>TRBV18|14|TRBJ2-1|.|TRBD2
TGTGCCAGCTCACTACTTGCGGGAGTGGATGAGCAGTTCTTC
CASSLLAGVDEQFF
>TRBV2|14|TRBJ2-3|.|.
TGTGCCAGCAGTGTAATGGCCGCCGCAGATACGCAGTATTTT
CASSVMAAADTQYF
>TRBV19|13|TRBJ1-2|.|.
TGTGCCAGTAGTATTACGGAGAACTATGGCTACACCTTC
CASSITENYGYTF
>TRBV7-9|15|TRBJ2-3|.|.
TGTGCCAGCAGCTTTGGGCTCTTGGTGGCAGATACGCAGTATTTT
CASSFGLLVADTQYF
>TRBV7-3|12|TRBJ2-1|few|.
TGTGCCAGCAGCGAAGCGAACAATGAGCAGTTCTTC
CASSEANNEQFF
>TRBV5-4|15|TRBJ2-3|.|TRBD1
TGTGCCAGCAGACGGGCGGACAGGGGAAGAGATACGCAGTATTTT
CASRRADRGRDTQYF
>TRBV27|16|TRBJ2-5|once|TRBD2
TGTGCCAGCAGTTTGGCCCGGACTAGCGGACAAGAGACCCAGTACTTC
CASSLARTSGQETQYF
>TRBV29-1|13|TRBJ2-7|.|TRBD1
TGCAGCGTTCGTGGACAGGGAACCTACGAGCAGTACTTC
CSVRGQGTYEQYF
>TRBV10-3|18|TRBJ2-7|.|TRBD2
TGTGCCATCAGCTCGGGACTAGCGGGAGGGCTTGGGGGGAACGAGCAGTACTTC
CAISSGLAGGLGGNEQYF
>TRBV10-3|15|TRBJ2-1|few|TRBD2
TGTGCCATCAGTGAGTCGAATCGGGAGGACAATGAGCAGTTCTTC
CAISESNREDNEQFF
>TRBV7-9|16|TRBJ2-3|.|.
TGTGCCAGCAGCCCTGGAGCCCGACTAGTTTTTGATACGCAGTATTTT
CASSPGARLVFDTQYF
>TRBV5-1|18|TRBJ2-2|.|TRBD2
TGCGCCAGCAGCGGAGGACTAGCGGGAGGCCCCAGCACCGGGGAGCTGTTTTTT
CASSGGLAGGPSTGELFF
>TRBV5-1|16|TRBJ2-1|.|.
TGCGCCAGCAGCTTGGCCGGGGACACCTCCTACAATGAGCAGTTCTTC
CASSLAGDTSYNEQFF
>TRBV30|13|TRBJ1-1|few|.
TGTGCCTGGAGTGTACCGGTGAACACTGAAGCTTTCTTT
CAWSVPVNTEAFF
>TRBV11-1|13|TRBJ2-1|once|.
TGTGCCAGCACCTTGCCGACCTACAATGAGCAGTTCTTC
CASTLPTYNEQFF
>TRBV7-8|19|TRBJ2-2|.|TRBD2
TGTGCCAGCAGCTCCGGATTCGGACTAGTAGGTGGAGTCACCGGGGAGCTGTTTTTT
CASSSGFGLVGGVTGELFF
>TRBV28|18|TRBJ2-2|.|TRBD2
TGTGCCAGCAGTGGGGTAGCGGGTGGACTGGCGAACACCGGGGAGCTGTTTTTT
CASSGVAGGLANTGELFF
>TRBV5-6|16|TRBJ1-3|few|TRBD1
TGTGCCAGCAGCCGAAGAGGACAGGGGGCCGGAAACACCATATATTTT
CASSRRGQGAGNTIYF
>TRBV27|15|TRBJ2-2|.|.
TGTGCCAGCAGAACTGGACAGACCGGCACCGGGGAGCTGTTTTTT
CASRTGQTGTGELFF
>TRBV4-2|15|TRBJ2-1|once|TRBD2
TGTGCCAGCAGCCCGTCGGGACTAGCGTACAATGAGCAGTTCTTC
CASSPSGLAYNEQFF
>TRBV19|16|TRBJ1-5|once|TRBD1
TGTGCCCCCCGGACGGGGACAGGGATCGGGTATCAGCCCCAGCATTTT
CAPRTGTGIGYQPQHF
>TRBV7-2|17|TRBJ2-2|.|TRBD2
TGTGCCAGCAGCTTTTTGGCAGCGGGGGCGAACACCGGGGAGCTGTTTTTT
CASSFLAAGANTGELFF
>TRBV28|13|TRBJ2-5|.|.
TGTGCCAGCAGTTTGGTCCCCCAAGAGACCCAGTACTTC
CASSLVPQETQYF
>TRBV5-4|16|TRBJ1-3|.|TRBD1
TGTGCCAGCAGCTTGAGACAGGGGGCGTCCGGAAACACCATATATTTT
CASSLRQGASGNTIYF
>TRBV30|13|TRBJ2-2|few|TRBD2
TGTGCCTCAAGCGGGGTAAACACCGGGGAGCTGTTTTTT
CASSGVNTGELFF
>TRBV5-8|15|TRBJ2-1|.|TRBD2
TGTGCCAGCAGCCGCGGGACTAGCGGGAGGAGTGAGCAGTTCTTC
CASSRGTSGRSEQFF
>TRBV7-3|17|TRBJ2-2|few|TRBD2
TGTGCCAGCAGCCCATACTCTAGCGGGAGTTTGGCCGGGGAGCTGTTTTTT
CASSPYSSGSLAGELFF
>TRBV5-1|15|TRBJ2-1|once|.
TGCGCCAGCAGCTTGGCCCAAAATAGTTACAATGAGCAGTTCTTC
CASSLAQNSYNEQFF
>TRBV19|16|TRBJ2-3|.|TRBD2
TGTGCCAGTAGTATCGGGACTAGCGAGCGCACAGATACGCAGTATTTT
CASSIGTSERTDTQYF
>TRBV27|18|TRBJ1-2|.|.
TGTGCCAGCAGTTTATACCCGGGACATCCCCTGAGAGTCTATGGCTACACCTTC
CASSLYPGHPLRVYGYTF
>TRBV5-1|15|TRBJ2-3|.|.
TGCGCCAGCAGCTTGCTGCTCAGGGACACAGATACGCAGTATTTT
CASSLLLRDTDTQYF
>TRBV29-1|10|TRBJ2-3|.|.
TGCAGCGTTCACACAGATACGCAGTATTTT
CSVHTDTQYF
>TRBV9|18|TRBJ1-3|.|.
TGTGCCAGCAGCGTAGAGGCGTGGGACCGAAACTCTGGAAACACCATATATTTT
CASSVEAWDRNSGNTIYF
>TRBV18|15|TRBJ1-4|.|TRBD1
TGTGCCAGCTCACCTGACAGGGTGGGAAGTGAAAAACTGTTTTTT
CASSPDRVGSEKLFF
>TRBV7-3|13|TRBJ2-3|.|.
TGTGCCAGCAGCTTATACAGGGAAGATACGCAGTATTTT
CASSLYREDTQYF
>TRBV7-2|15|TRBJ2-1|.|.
TGTGCCAGCAGCTTAGATGCGGGGTTCGGCAATGAGCAGTTCTTC
CASSLDAGFGNEQFF
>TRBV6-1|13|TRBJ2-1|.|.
TGTGCCAGCATCCCATCCCAAAATGGGGAGCAGTTCTTC
CASIPSQNGEQFF
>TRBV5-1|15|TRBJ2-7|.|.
TGCGCCAGCAGCCAGGACGGGAGTAGCGGTTACGAGCAGTACTTC
CASSQDGSSGYEQYF
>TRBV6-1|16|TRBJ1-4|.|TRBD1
TGTGCCAGCAGTGTTGGACAGGGGGCTAAGGTTGAAAAACTGTTTTTT
CASSVGQGAKVEKLFF
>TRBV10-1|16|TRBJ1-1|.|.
TGCGCCAGCAGTCTGGGGGGGATCGGCGAAAACACTGAAGCTTTCTTT
CASSLGGIGENTEAFF
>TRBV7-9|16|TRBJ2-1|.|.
TGTGCCAGCAGCTTAGGGCGACTAAGCTCCTACAATGAGCAGTTCTTC
CASSLGRLSSYNEQFF
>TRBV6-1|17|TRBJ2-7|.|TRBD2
TGTGCCAGCAGTGTCGGGGCTAGCGGGAGGGAGTCCTACGAGCAGTACTTC
CASSVGASGRESYEQYF
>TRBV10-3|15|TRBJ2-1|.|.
TGTGCCATCAGTGATACCGGGACTGTCCCGTCTGAGCAGTTCTTC
CAISDTGTVPSEQFF
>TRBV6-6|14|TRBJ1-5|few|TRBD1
TGTGCCAGCGGGACAGGGAATAGCAATCAGCCCCAGCATTTT
CASGTGNSNQPQHF
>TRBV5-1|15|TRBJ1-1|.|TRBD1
TGCGCCAGCAGCTCGCCGGGACAGAATTCTTCCCCAGCTTTCTTT
CASSSPGQNSSPAFF
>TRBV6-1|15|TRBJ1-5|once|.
TGTGCCAGCAGGGTTCAGACAGGCGACAATCAGCCCCAGCATTTT
CASRVQTGDNQPQHF
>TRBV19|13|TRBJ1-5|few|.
TGTGCCAGTAGTATTGGGGGTGGGCAGCCCCAGCATTTT
CASSIGGGQPQHF
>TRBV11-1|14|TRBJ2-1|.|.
TGTGCCAGCAAGGAGAATCGAGGCAACAATGAGCAGTTCTTC
CASKENRGNNEQFF